This T cell receptor beta chain was sequenced for a study of technical replicates of blood from a handful of donors. The CDR3 is 17 residues long. Germline V lookup: CDR1 SNHLY, CDR2 FYNNEI. Trimming took 1 base from V and 5 from J; bases not matched to a gene: 10. The repertoire was sequenced with immunoSEQ multiplex PCR; TCRdb's copy has only in-frame clones and lacks some. The sample comprises about 83,000 clones, about 94% of which are singletons, and around 0.25% rests with the top ten. This clone showed up just once. The receptor's source is a human donor in good health. The chain links TRBV2 to TRBJ2-7; the match to TRBD2 covers 11 bases. The sequencing input was T cells isolated from PBMCs. The CDR3 loop is CASSEGLAGGGRHEQYF. Here the CDR3 DNA reads TGTGCCAGCAGTGAAGGGCTAGCGGGAGGCGGGCGCCACGAGCAGTACTTC.